This TCR beta chain was observed in a study of blood T cell repertoires in COVID-19. The germline V and J ends were trimmed by 6 bases and 8 bases, with 13 bases remaining between them. There are 12 residues in the CDR3. This table comes from immunoSEQ multiplex PCR, and its TCRdb copy is limited to in-frame clones, with some not included. Of approximately 260,000 clones listed, 85% to 95% are singletons. The chain is built from TRBV12-3 or TRBV12-4 and TRBJ1-2, with no clear D. Sequenced input: PBMCs or T cells enriched from blood (not recorded which). The TCR was taken from a woman between 18 and 29 years old who had recovered from COVID-19. The CDR3: CASSANIEGYTF. The CDR3 DNA sequence: TGTGCCAGCAGCGCCAATATAGAAGGCTACACCTTC.